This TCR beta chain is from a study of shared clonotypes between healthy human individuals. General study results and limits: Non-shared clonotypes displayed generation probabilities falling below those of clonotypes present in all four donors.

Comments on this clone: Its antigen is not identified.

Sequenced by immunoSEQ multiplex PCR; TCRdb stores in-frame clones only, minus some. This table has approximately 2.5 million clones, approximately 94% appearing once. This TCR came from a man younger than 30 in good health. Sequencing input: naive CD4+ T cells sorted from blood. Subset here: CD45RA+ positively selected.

The CDR3: CAWSSQGPGGYTF. The DNA for the CDR3 is TGTGCCTGGAGTTCGCAGGGCCCGGGGGGCTACACCTTC. The genes are TRBV30 and TRBJ1-2, with D possibly being TRBD1 (5 bases). There are 13 residues in the CDR3. Deletions cut 2 bases from V and 8 bases from J, with 15 bases between. Germline CDR1 is GTSNPN and CDR2 is SVGIG (reference sequence).